This TCR beta chain derives from a study of human T cells and chemical hapten exposure. Time point specified: patch test 2, 6 weeks after DPC sensitization. Treatment given: therapeutic diphenylcyclopropenone sensitization with weekly scalp DPC. Germline loops: CDR1 SQVTM, CDR2 ANQGSEA. The junction had 12 bases not matched to a gene; V was cut back by 7 bases and J by 3 bases. The CDR3 has 15 residues. Per the original data handling: 96,000 or so TCRs per sample was the median, with a range of roughly 23,224 to 690,600. One entry per CDR3 protein results from TCRdb running MiXCR on the RACE reads. The V and J calls come from TCRdb's annotation, not from the publication. The sample carries about 140,000 distinct CDR3 sequences, about 10% recorded once.

The V and J genes are TRBV29-1 and TRBJ1-3; 7 positions match TRBD1. Specimen: whole blood, collected in connection with sensitization to the hapten diphenylcyclopropenone (DPC). This receptor was obtained from a woman aged 45-65 years with alopecia areata. Some clones in this sample may be carry-over from other donors' samples. The CDR3 sequence is CSAGRGGSVGNTIYF. DNA of the CDR3: TGCAGCGCTGGGCGAGGGGGCAGCGTTGGAAACACCATATATTTT.